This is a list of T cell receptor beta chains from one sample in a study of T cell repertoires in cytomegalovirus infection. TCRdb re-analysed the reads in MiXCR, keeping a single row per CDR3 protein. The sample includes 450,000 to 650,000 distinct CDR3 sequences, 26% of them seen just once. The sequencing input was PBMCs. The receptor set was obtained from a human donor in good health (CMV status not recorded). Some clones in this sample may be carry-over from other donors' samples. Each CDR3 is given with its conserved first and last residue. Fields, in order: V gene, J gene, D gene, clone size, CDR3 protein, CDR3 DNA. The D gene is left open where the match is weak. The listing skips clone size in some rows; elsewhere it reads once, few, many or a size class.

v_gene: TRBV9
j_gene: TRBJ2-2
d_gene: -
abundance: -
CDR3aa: CASSEISGNTGELFF
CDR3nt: TGTGCCAGCAGCGAGATTAGCGGGAACACCGGGGAGCTGTTTTTT

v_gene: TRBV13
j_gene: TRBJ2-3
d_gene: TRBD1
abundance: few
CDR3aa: CASSLRDRSTDTQYF
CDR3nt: TGTGCCAGCAGCCTCCGGGACAGGAGCACAGATACGCAGTATTTT

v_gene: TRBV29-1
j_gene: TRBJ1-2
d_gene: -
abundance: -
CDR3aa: CSVEWPGAYGYTF
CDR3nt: TGCAGCGTTGAGTGGCCCGGTGCCTATGGCTACACCTTC

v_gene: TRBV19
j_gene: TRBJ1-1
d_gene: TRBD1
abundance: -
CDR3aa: CASSARQGSLVAFF
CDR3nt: TGTGCCAGTAGTGCTCGACAGGGGAGCTTAGTAGCTTTCTTT

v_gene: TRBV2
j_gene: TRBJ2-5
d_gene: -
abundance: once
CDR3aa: CASRRGSETQYF
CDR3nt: TGTGCCAGCAGGAGGGGGTCCGAGACCCAGTACTTC

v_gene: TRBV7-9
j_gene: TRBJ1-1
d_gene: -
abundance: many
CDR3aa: CASSLDDYTEAFF
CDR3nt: TGTGCCAGCAGCTTAGACGACTACACTGAAGCTTTCTTT

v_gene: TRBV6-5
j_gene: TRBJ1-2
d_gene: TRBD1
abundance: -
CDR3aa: CASSYSMAGGYYGYTF
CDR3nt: TGTGCCAGCAGTTACTCTATGGCAGGGGGATACTATGGCTACACCTTC

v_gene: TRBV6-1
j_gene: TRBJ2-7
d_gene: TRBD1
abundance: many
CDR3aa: CASSVLGQGVAGEQYF
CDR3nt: TGTGCCAGCAGTGTGCTCGGACAGGGGGTCGCCGGAGAGCAGTACTTC

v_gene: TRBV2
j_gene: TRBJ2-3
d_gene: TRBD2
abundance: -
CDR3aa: CASSGSLASGSPDTQYF
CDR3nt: TGTGCCAGCAGTGGAAGTTTGGCTAGCGGGAGCCCAGATACGCAGTATTTT

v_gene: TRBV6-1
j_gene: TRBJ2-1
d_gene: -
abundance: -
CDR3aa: CASSYVGTPRYNEQFF
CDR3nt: TGTGCCAGCAGTTACGTAGGGACCCCACGGTACAATGAGCAGTTCTTC

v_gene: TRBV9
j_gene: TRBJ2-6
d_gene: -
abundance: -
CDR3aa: CASSGGTLGANVLTF
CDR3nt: TGTGCCAGCAGCGGAGGGACTCTAGGGGCCAACGTCCTGACTTTC

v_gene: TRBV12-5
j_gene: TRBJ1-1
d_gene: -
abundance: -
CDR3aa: CASGSGGPAAINTEAFF
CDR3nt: TGTGCTAGTGGTTCGGGGGGTCCAGCGGCTATTAACACTGAAGCTTTCTTT

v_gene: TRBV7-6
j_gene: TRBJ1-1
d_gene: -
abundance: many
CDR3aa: CASSLYWGTNTEAFF
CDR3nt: TGTGCCAGCAGCTTGTACTGGGGTACGAACACTGAAGCTTTCTTT

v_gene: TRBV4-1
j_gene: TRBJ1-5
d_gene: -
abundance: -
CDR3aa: CASSQVKGQPQHF
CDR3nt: TGCGCCAGCAGCCAAGTCAAGGGTCAGCCCCAGCATTTT

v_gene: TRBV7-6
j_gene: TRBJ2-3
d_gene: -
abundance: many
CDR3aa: CASSLLYTDTQYF
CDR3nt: TGTGCCAGCAGCTTACTTTACACAGATACGCAGTATTTT

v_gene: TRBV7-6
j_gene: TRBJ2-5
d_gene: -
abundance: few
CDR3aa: CASSSWQETQYF
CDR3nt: TGTGCCAGCAGCTCTTGGCAAGAGACCCAGTACTTC

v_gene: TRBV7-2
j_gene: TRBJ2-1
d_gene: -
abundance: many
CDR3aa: CASSFSLRSGYYNEQFF
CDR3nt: TGTGCCAGCAGCTTTTCTCTGAGGAGCGGTTACTACAATGAGCAGTTCTTC

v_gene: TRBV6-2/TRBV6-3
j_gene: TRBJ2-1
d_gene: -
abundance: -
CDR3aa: CASRGLAPDEQFF
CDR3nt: TGTGCCAGCAGAGGGCTAGCGCCGGATGAGCAGTTCTTC

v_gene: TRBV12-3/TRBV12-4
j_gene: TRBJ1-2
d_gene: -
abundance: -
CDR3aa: CASSSAGLGKWGYTF
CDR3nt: TGTGCCAGCAGTTCCGCCGGGCTCGGGAAATGGGGCTACACCTTC

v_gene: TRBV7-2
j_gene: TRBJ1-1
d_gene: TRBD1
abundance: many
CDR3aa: CASSLGDRGTEAFF
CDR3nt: TGTGCCAGCAGCTTAGGGGACAGGGGAACTGAAGCTTTCTTT

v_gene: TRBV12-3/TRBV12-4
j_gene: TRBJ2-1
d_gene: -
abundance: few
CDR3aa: CASTPTGRRMDNEQFF
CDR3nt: TGTGCCAGCACCCCCACGGGGAGAAGGATGGACAATGAGCAGTTCTTC

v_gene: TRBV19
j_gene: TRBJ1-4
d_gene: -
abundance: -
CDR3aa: CASETYRAVNRKLFF
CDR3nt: TGTGCCAGTGAGACTTACAGGGCCGTGAATCGAAAACTGTTTTTT

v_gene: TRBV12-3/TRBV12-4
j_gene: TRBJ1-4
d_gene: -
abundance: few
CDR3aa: CASSSGQPNEKLFF
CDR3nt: TGTGCCAGCAGTAGTGGGCAACCTAATGAAAAACTGTTTTTT

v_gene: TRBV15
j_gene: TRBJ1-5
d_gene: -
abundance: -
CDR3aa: CATSRDSVDPQHF
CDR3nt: TGTGCCACCAGCAGAGATTCAGTGGATCCCCAGCATTTT

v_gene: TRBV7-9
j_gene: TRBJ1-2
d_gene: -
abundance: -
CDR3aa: CASSGSAYGYTF
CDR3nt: TGTGCCAGCAGCGGATCAGCCTATGGCTACACCTTC

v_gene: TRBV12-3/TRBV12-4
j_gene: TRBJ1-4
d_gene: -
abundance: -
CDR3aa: CASSLFGRGGEKLFF
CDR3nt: TGTGCCAGCAGTTTATTTGGCAGGGGCGGTGAAAAACTGTTTTTT

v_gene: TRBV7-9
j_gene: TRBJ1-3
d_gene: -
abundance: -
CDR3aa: CASSPGLTGNTIYF
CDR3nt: TGTGCCAGCAGCCCGGGGTTGACTGGAAACACCATATATTTT

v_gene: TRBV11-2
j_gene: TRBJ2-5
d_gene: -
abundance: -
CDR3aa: CASSSRESTQYF
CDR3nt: TGTGCCAGCAGCTCACGGGAGTCGACCCAGTACTTC

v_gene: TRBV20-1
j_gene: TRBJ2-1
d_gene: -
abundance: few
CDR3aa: CSARGGLDSRAYNEQFF
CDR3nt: TGCAGTGCTAGAGGTGGTCTTGACAGTCGGGCCTACAATGAGCAGTTCTTC

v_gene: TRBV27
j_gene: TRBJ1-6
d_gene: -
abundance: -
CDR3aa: CASSSKSKGISPLHF
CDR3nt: TGTGCCAGCAGCTCAAAATCAAAAGGGATCTCACCCCTCCACTTT

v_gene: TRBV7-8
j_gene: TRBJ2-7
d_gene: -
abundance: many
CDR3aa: CASSLAGETSYEQYF
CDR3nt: TGTGCCAGCAGCTTAGCGGGGGAAACCTCCTACGAGCAGTACTTC

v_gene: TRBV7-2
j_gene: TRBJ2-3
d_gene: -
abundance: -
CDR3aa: CASSFLEGRGTDTQYF
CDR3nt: TGTGCCAGCAGCTTCCTGGAAGGGAGAGGCACAGATACGCAGTATTTT

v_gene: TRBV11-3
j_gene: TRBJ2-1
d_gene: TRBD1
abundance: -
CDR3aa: CASSSPGQGGHNEQFF
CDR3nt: TGTGCCAGCAGCTCGCCGGGACAGGGTGGCCACAATGAGCAGTTCTTC

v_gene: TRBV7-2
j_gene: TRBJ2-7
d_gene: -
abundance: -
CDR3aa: CASSLFGRQAGEEYF
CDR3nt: TGTGCCAGCAGTCTTTTCGGGCGCCAGGCGGGCGAGGAGTACTTC

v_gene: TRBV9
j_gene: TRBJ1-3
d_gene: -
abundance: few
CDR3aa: CASTPAGTNTIYF
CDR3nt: TGTGCCAGCACCCCGGCGGGGACAAACACCATATATTTT

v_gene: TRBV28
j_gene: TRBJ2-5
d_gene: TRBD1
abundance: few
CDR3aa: CASSQGDREETQYF
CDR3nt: TGTGCCAGCAGTCAGGGCGACAGGGAAGAGACCCAGTACTTC

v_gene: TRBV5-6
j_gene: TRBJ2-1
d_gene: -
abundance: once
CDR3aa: CASSPGRTGEQFF
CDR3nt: TGTGCCAGCAGCCCAGGGAGGACGGGGGAGCAGTTCTTC

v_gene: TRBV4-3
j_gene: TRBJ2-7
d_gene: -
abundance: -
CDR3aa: CASSQSRDYEQYF
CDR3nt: TGCGCCAGCAGCCAGTCCAGGGACTACGAGCAGTACTTC

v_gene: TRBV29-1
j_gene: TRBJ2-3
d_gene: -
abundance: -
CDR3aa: CSVEDSGSTDTQYF
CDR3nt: TGCAGCGTTGAAGATTCGGGCAGCACAGATACGCAGTATTTT

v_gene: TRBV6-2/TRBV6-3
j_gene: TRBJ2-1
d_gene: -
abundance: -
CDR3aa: CASSYSRSEGEQFF
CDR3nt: TGTGCCAGCAGTTACTCCCGTTCGGAGGGTGAGCAGTTCTTC

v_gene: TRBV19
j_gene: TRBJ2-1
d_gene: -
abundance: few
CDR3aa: CASTKTGGLAGVWNEQFF
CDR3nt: TGTGCCAGTACCAAGACAGGGGGATTAGCGGGAGTGTGGAATGAGCAGTTCTTC

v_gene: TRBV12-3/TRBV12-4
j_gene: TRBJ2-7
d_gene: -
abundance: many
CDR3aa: CASSYRGVGQYF
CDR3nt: TGTGCCAGCAGTTACCGCGGGGTGGGGCAGTACTTC

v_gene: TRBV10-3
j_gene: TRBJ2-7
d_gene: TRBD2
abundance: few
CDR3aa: CAIRVGTSGAYEQYF
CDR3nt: TGTGCCATCAGGGTCGGGACTAGCGGAGCCTACGAGCAGTACTTC

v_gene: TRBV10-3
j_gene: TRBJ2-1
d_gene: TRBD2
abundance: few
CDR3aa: CAISESSGRGNEQFF
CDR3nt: TGTGCCATCAGTGAGTCTAGCGGGAGAGGGAATGAGCAGTTCTTC

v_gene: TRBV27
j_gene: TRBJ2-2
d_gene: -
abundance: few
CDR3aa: CASSLSGLFAGELFF
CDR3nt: TGTGCCAGCAGTTTGTCCGGGTTATTCGCCGGGGAGCTGTTTTTT

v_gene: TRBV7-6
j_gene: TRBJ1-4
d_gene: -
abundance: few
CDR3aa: CASSSFKRVPSNEKLFF
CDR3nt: TGTGCCAGCAGCTCATTTAAACGGGTCCCCTCTAATGAAAAACTGTTTTTT